The T cell receptor (beta chain) under discussion was sequenced for a study of T-cell memory formation after mild COVID-19. Study-level background: For the most part, TCR clusters were specific to one donor.

The germline gives CDR1 DFQATT, CDR2 SNEGSKA (reference sequence). The CDR3 totals 19 residues. V lost 0 bases, J lost 1 base, and 10 bases stayed unmatched. Using constant-segment primers, 5'RACE produced TCR alpha and TCR beta cDNA libraries carrying sample barcodes and UMIs. Each CDR3 protein is one row after TCRdb ran MiXCR on the 5' RACE reads. In the table there are 35,000 to 45,000 distinct CDR3 sequences, over 6.5% of which are singletons. This clonotype was seen ten or more times. Its antigen is undetermined. Overall study findings and caveats: Contracting clones localized mainly to CM and EM when CD4+ and mainly to EMRA when CD8+. Whereas later expanders leaned CD4+, clones contracting day 15 to 85 showed a balanced CD4/CD8 makeup.

The sequence came from an adult who had mild COVID-19 (a few samples of this study predate the infection). Cell type and time point are not known. This chain uses TRBV20-1 with TRBJ2-4, with 12 bases aligning to TRBD2. The sample was PBMCs or a T cell subset sorted from them (not recorded which). The DNA of the CDR3 is TGCAGTGCTAGAGATTCATCTAGCGGGAGGGCCGGGGCCAAAAACATTCAGTACTTC. Translating gives CSARDSSSGRAGAKNIQYF.